The rows below give T cell receptor beta chains drawn from one sample of a study of T cell changes during pregnancy in multiple sclerosis. Libraries were prepared by immunoSEQ multiplex PCR; TCRdb keeps only in-frame clonotypes and omits some of them. The sample lists about 36,000 clones, around 89% occurring once. The sample here was CD8+ T cells from peripheral blood mononuclear cells, taken in the third trimester of pregnancy. The receptors were gathered from a female donor with multiple sclerosis, enrolled in a pregnancy study. Both conserved end residues are part of each CDR3. D genes are given only for firm matches. Clone size is stated in some rows and not others, as once, few, many or a class when expanded.

v_call: TRBV19; clone_size: NA; d_call: TRBD2; j_call: TRBJ2-1; cdr3_aa: CASSSGGEPYNEQFF; cdr3_nt: TGTGCCAGTAGTAGCGGGGGGGAACCCTACAATGAGCAGTTCTTC
v_call: TRBV2; clone_size: NA; d_call: TRBD1; j_call: TRBJ2-1; cdr3_aa: CASRGDRGAEQFF; cdr3_nt: TGTGCCAGCAGGGGGGACAGGGGGGCTGAGCAGTTCTTC
v_call: TRBV27; clone_size: NA; d_call: TRBD2; j_call: TRBJ2-1; cdr3_aa: CASFLAGGPVNEQFF; cdr3_nt: TGTGCCAGCTTCTTAGCGGGGGGGCCCGTCAATGAGCAGTTCTTC
v_call: TRBV13; clone_size: NA; d_call: NA; j_call: TRBJ2-2; cdr3_aa: CASQDWGGGELFF; cdr3_nt: TGTGCCAGTCAAGACTGGGGAGGAGGGGAGCTGTTTTTT
v_call: TRBV6-4; clone_size: NA; d_call: TRBD1; j_call: TRBJ1-3; cdr3_aa: CASSRDSSGNTIYF; cdr3_nt: TGTGCCAGCAGTAGGGACAGCTCTGGAAACACCATATATTTT
v_call: TRBV6-5; clone_size: NA; d_call: NA; j_call: TRBJ1-2; cdr3_aa: CASSYTWGSGYTF; cdr3_nt: TGTGCCAGCAGTTATACCTGGGGCAGTGGCTACACCTTC
v_call: TRBV4-1; clone_size: few; d_call: NA; j_call: TRBJ1-1; cdr3_aa: CASSLDRNTEAFF; cdr3_nt: TGCGCCAGCAGCCTAGACAGGAACACTGAAGCTTTCTTT
v_call: TRBV7-9; clone_size: few; d_call: TRBD1; j_call: TRBJ1-2; cdr3_aa: CASSSSQGAFGYTF; cdr3_nt: TGTGCCAGCAGCTCCTCACAGGGGGCGTTTGGCTACACCTTC
v_call: TRBV11-2; clone_size: NA; d_call: NA; j_call: TRBJ1-5; cdr3_aa: CASSLNPGYQPQHF; cdr3_nt: TGTGCCAGCAGCTTAAACCCGGGATATCAGCCCCAGCATTTT
v_call: TRBV7-9; clone_size: NA; d_call: TRBD2; j_call: TRBJ2-1; cdr3_aa: CASRSIAGDHNEQFF; cdr3_nt: TGTGCCAGCAGATCCATAGCGGGAGATCACAATGAGCAGTTCTTC
v_call: TRBV5-5; clone_size: once; d_call: NA; j_call: TRBJ2-2; cdr3_aa: CASSLVEDTGELFF; cdr3_nt: TGTGCCAGCAGCTTGGTGGAGGACACCGGGGAGCTGTTTTTT
v_call: TRBV5-4; clone_size: NA; d_call: TRBD2; j_call: TRBJ2-3; cdr3_aa: CASSLVGTSVTDTQYF; cdr3_nt: TGTGCCAGCAGCTTGGTGGGGACTAGCGTTACAGATACGCAGTATTTT
v_call: TRBV5-1; clone_size: NA; d_call: NA; j_call: TRBJ2-2; cdr3_aa: CASSFPAGQAEVAGELFF; cdr3_nt: TGCGCCAGCAGCTTTCCAGCGGGCCAGGCGGAGGTGGCCGGGGAGCTGTTTTTT
v_call: TRBV6-4; clone_size: NA; d_call: NA; j_call: TRBJ1-5; cdr3_aa: CASARGNGQPQHF; cdr3_nt: TGTGCCAGCGCCCGGGGTAATGGTCAGCCCCAGCATTTT
v_call: TRBV4-1; clone_size: NA; d_call: TRBD1; j_call: TRBJ2-7; cdr3_aa: CASSQTGDSYEQYF; cdr3_nt: TGCGCCAGCAGCCAGACAGGGGATTCCTACGAGCAGTACTTC
v_call: TRBV11-2; clone_size: NA; d_call: NA; j_call: TRBJ2-1; cdr3_aa: CASSLDRNSYNEQFF; cdr3_nt: TGTGCCAGCAGCTTAGATCGAAACAGTTACAATGAGCAGTTCTTC
v_call: TRBV4-3; clone_size: NA; d_call: TRBD1; j_call: TRBJ2-2; cdr3_aa: CASSDLQGSNTGELFF; cdr3_nt: TGCGCCAGCAGCGATCTACAGGGGTCGAACACCGGGGAGCTGTTTTTT
v_call: TRBV2; clone_size: NA; d_call: NA; j_call: TRBJ1-2; cdr3_aa: CASFEVGYTF; cdr3_nt: TGTGCCAGTTTCGAGGTTGGCTACACCTTC
v_call: TRBV6-5; clone_size: NA; d_call: NA; j_call: TRBJ2-7; cdr3_aa: CASSYSRQEPYEQYF; cdr3_nt: TGTGCCAGCAGTTACTCGAGACAGGAACCCTACGAGCAGTACTTC
v_call: TRBV30; clone_size: NA; d_call: NA; j_call: TRBJ1-1; cdr3_aa: CAWEGHFNTEAFF; cdr3_nt: TGTGCCTGGGAGGGACACTTTAACACTGAAGCTTTCTTT
v_call: TRBV2; clone_size: NA; d_call: NA; j_call: TRBJ1-6; cdr3_aa: CASFTGRMGNSPLHF; cdr3_nt: TGTGCCAGCTTTACAGGCCGGATGGGAAATTCACCCCTCCACTTT
v_call: TRBV6-1; clone_size: NA; d_call: TRBD1; j_call: TRBJ2-5; cdr3_aa: CASSEGVTGGETQYF; cdr3_nt: TGTGCCAGCAGTGAAGGGGTGACAGGGGGAGAGACCCAGTACTTC
v_call: TRBV6-5; clone_size: NA; d_call: NA; j_call: TRBJ2-1; cdr3_aa: CASTFGASSYNEQFF; cdr3_nt: TGTGCCAGCACTTTCGGTGCTAGCTCCTACAATGAGCAGTTCTTC
v_call: TRBV7-9; clone_size: NA; d_call: TRBD1; j_call: TRBJ1-2; cdr3_aa: CASSPTGLRGYTF; cdr3_nt: TGTGCCAGCAGTCCGACAGGGCTTCGGGGCTACACCTTC
v_call: TRBV6-1; clone_size: NA; d_call: TRBD1; j_call: TRBJ1-2; cdr3_aa: CASSDRDRFYGYTF; cdr3_nt: TGTGCCAGCAGTGACCGGGACAGGTTCTATGGCTACACCTTC